This entry describes one T cell receptor beta chain. Its antigen is still unknown. This sample stems from a study of radiation and T cells in renal cell carcinoma. Study-level findings and limits: Compared with controls, irradiated tumors showed greater TCR clonality. Compared with controls, irradiated tumors had more, larger dominant CDR3 motifs.

Trimming cost V 5 bases and J 2 bases; bases outside gene matches: 5. The germline V gene encodes CDR1 MNHNY and CDR2 SVGAGI (reference sequence). The CDR3 covers 14 residues. This table comes from immunoSEQ multiplex PCR, and its TCRdb copy is limited to in-frame clones, with some not included. The sample carries some 14,000 clones, approximately 50% recorded once. Noted treatment: treatment-naive control, cytoreductive nephrectomy. The patient's renal cell carcinoma had clear cell pathology. V and J are TRBV6-6 and TRBJ1-2; 7 bases are shared with TRBD1. The starting material was tumor tissue, obtained from a patient whose treatment was nephrectomy without radiotherapy. The TCR originated in a man in his fifties with renal cell carcinoma. CDR3 DNA: TGTGCCAGCAGTCCAGGGGGGGGCAACTATGGCTACACCTTC. Protein product: CASSPGGGNYGYTF.